The clone carrying this T cell receptor beta chain was seen repeatedly, ten times or more. Time point here: newly diagnosed GD, antithyroid drugs for less than 3 months. PBMC RNA was the source of the TCR library. Arm-PCR of CDR3 regions with iRepertoire HTBI primers generated TCR beta libraries. Each CDR3 protein is one row after TCRdb ran MiXCR on the multiplex PCR reads. The data contain roughly 500,000 distinct CDR3 sequences, 9.5% to 15% of them seen just once; the ten biggest clones take up roughly 8.9%. Looked up from germline, CDR1 is SNHLY and CDR2 is FYNNEI. The CDR3 is 11 amino acids. The data derive from a study of regulatory T cells in long-lasting Graves disease. These same records also appear under a second study, on T cells in Graves' hyperthyroidism and ophthalmopathy.

The sequence was collected from a woman aged 25 to 39 with Graves disease. The chain combines TRBV2 with TRBJ2-3, with D hard to call. The J call may be mistaken, given a closer DNA end match to TRBJ2-1. The specimen comprised peripheral blood mononuclear cells (PBMCs), sampled at new diagnosis, from a patient treated with antithyroid drugs. CDR3 in DNA: TGTGCCAGCAGCGGACCTGAAGCGCAGTTCTTC. It yields the protein CASSGPEAQFF.